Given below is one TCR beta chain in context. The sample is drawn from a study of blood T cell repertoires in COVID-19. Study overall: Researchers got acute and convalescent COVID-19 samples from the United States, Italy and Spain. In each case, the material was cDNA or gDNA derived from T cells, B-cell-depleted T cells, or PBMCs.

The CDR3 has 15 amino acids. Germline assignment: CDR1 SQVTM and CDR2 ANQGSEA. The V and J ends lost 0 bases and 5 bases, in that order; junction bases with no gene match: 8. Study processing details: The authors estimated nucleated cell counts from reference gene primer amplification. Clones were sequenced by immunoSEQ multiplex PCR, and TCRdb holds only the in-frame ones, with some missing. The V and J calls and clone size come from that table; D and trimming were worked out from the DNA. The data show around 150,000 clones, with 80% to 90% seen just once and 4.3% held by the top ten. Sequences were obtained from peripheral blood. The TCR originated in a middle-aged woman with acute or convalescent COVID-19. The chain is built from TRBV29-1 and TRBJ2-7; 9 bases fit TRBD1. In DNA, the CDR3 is TGCAGCGTTGAAGATCTTGGGACAGGGAAGGACGAGCAGTACTTC. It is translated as CSVEDLGTGKDEQYF.